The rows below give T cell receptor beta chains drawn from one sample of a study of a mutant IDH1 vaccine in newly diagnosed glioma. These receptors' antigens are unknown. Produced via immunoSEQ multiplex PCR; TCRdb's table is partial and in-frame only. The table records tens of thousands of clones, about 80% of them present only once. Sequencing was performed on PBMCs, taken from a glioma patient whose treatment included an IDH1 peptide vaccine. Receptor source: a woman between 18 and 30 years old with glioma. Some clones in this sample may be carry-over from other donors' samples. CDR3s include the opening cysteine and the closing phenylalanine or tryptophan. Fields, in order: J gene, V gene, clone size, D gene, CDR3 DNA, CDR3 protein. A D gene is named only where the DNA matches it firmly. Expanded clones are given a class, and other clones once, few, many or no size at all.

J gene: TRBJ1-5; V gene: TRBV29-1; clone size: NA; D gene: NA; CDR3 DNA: TGCAGCGTCTCACCAGGTGGCAATCAGCCCCAGCATTTT; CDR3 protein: CSVSPGGNQPQHF
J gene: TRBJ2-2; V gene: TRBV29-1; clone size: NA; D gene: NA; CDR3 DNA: TGCAGCGTTGAAGAGTTTCGTGGGGCCGGGGAGCTGTTTTTT; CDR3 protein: CSVEEFRGAGELFF
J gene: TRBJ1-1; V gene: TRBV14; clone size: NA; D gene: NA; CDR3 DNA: TGTGCCAGCAGCCGCCTTAGGACGGGGGAAGCTTTCTTT; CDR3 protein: CASSRLRTGEAFF
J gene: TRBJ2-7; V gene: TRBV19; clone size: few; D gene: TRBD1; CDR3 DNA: TGTGCCAGTAGTTACGGCGGGGACAGGTTCTACGAGCAGTACTTC; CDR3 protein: CASSYGGDRFYEQYF
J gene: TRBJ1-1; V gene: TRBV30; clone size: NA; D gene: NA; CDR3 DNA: TGTGCCTGGAGTGGGGGGGGCACTGAAGCTTTCTTT; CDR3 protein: CAWSGGGTEAFF
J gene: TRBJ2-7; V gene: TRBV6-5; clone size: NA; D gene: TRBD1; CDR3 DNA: TGTGCCAGCAGAACGCCGGGACAGGGTTATGAGCAGTACTTC; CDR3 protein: CASRTPGQGYEQYF
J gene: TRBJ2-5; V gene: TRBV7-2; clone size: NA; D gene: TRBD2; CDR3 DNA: TGTGCCAGCAGCTTAGACCGGGGGGGTCCGGAGACCCAGTACTTC; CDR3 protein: CASSLDRGGPETQYF
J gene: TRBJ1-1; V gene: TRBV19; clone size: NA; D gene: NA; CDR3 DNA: TGTGCCAGTAGTATACTACAGTTGAACACTGAAGCTTTCTTT; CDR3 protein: CASSILQLNTEAFF
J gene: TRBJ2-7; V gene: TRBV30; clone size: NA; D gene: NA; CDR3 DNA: TGTGCCTGGAGTGTTAACATTCACGGAAGCTCCTACGAGCAGTACTTC; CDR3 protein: CAWSVNIHGSSYEQYF
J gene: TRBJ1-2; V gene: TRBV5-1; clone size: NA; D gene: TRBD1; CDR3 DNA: TGCGCCAGCAGCTTGGTAGGGCAGGGGGCTTATGGCTACACCTTC; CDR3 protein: CASSLVGQGAYGYTF
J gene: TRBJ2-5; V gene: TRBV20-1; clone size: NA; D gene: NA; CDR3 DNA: TGCAGTGCTGATCAAGAGACCCAGTACTTC; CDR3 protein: CSADQETQYF
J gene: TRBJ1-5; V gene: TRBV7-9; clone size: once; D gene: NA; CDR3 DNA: TGTGCCAGCAGCTTGATGAATCAGCCCCAGCATTTT; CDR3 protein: CASSLMNQPQHF
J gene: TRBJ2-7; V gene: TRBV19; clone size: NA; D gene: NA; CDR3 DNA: TGTGCCAGTAGTAGAGACGGGGGGCCGGGAGGATACGAGCAGTACTTC; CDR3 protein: CASSRDGGPGGYEQYF
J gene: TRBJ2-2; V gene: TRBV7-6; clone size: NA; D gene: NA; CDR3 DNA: TGTGCCAGCAGCTTCCACACCGGGGAGCTGTTTTTT; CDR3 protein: CASSFHTGELFF
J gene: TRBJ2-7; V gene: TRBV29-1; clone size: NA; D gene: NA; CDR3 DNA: TGCAGCGTTGACGCGGCAGGGACCACCTACGAGCAGTACTTC; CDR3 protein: CSVDAAGTTYEQYF
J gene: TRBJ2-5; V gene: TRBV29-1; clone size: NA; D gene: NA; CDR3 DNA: TGCAGCGCGGGCCCTGGAGGGACCCAGTACTTC; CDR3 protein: CSAGPGGTQYF
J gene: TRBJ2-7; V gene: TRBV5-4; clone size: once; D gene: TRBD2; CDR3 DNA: TGTGCCAGCAGCTCCTGGGGCGGGAGGTACGAGCAGTACTTC; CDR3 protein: CASSSWGGRYEQYF
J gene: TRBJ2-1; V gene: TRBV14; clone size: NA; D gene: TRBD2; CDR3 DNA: TGTGCCAGCAGCCACCACGGGACTAGCGGGAGAAGCTCCTACAATGAGCAGTTCTTC; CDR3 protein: CASSHHGTSGRSSYNEQFF
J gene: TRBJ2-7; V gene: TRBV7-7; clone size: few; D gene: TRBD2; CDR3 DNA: TGTGCTAGCAGCTTAACTAGCGGGAGGGCCCCCTACTACGAGCAGTACTTC; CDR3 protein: CASSLTSGRAPYYEQYF
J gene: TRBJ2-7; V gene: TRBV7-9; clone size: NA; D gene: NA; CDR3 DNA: TGTGCCAGCAGCTTACCCGGGGCCTACGAGCAGTACTTC; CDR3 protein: CASSLPGAYEQYF
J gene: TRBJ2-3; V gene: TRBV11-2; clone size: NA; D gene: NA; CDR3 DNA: TGTGCCAGCAGCTTAGCCCCTGTGGGGGCAGATACGCAGTATTTT; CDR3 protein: CASSLAPVGADTQYF
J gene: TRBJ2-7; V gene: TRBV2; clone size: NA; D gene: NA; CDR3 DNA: TGTGCCAGCAAAACCCACGAGCAGTACTTC; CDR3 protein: CASKTHEQYF
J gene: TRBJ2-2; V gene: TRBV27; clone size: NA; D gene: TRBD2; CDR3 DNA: TGTGCCAGCAGTTTGAGCGCGGGGGGGCCATTTGGCGGGGAGCTGTTTTTT; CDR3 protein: CASSLSAGGPFGGELFF
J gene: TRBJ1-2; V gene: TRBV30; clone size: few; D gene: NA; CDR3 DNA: TGTGCCTGGAGTGTACTATTAGGAACCTATGGCTACACCTTC; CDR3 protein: CAWSVLLGTYGYTF
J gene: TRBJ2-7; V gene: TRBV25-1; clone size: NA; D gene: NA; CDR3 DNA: TGTGCCAGCAGTGATCCCCTGACGAACTACGAGCAGTACTTC; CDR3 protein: CASSDPLTNYEQYF
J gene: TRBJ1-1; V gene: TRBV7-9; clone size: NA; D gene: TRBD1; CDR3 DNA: TGTGCCAGCAGCCGGGACAGTGAAGCTTTCTTT; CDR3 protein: CASSRDSEAFF
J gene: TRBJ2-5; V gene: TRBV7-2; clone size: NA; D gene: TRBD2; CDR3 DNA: TGTGCCAGCAGCCCCGGGACTAGCGGAACTCAAGAGACCCAGTACTTC; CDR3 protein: CASSPGTSGTQETQYF
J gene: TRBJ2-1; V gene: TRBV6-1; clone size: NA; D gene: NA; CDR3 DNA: TGTGCCAGCATGGCGGGTTTTTACAATGAGCAGTTCTTC; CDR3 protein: CASMAGFYNEQFF
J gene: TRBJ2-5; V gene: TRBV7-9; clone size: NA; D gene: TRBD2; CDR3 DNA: TGTGCCAGCAACCCCGCGGGAGTAGAGACCCAGTACTTC; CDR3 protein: CASNPAGVETQYF
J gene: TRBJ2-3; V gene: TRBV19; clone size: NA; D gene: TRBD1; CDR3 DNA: TGTGCCAGTAACCAGGGGGCTCGCACAGATACGCAGTATTTT; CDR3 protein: CASNQGARTDTQYF
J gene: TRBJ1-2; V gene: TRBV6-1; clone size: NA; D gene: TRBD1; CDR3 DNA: TGTGCCAGCAGTGGAGGGACAGGGAGATCCGTTTTCTATGGCTACACCTTC; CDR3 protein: CASSGGTGRSVFYGYTF
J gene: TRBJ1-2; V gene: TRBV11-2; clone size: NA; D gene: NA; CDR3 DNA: TGTGCCACCCTAAAGGAACAGACAAGCTTGACCTTC; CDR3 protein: CATLKEQTSLTF
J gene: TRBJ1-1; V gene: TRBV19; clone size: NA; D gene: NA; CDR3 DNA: TGTGCCAGTAGTATAATGGCGGTGAACACTGAAGCTTTCTTT; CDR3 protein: CASSIMAVNTEAFF
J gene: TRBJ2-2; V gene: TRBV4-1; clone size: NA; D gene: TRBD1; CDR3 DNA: TGCGCCAGCAGCCAAGAGGACAGGGAGGCCGGGGAGCTGTTTTTT; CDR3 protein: CASSQEDREAGELFF
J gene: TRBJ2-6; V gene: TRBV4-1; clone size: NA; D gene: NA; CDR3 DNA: TGCGCCAGCAGACAGGTGTCTGGGGCCAACGTCCTGACTTTC; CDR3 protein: CASRQVSGANVLTF
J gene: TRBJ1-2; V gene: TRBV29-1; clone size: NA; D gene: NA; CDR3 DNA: TGCAGCGTTGAAGATCTAGACGACCCGGCGGGCTATGGCTACACCTTC; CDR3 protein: CSVEDLDDPAGYGYTF
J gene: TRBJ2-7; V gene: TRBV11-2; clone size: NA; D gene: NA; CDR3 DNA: TGTGCCAGCAGCCTAGACAGGGGACTATACGAGCAGTACTTC; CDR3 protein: CASSLDRGLYEQYF
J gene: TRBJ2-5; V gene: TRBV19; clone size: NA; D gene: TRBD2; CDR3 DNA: TGTGCCAGTAGTCTTCTCTCCCTAGCGGGCCAAGAGACCCAGTACTTC; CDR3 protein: CASSLLSLAGQETQYF
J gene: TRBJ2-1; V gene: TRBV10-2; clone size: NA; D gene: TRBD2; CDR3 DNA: TGCGCCAGCACCCTAGGAGGGACTAGCGGGAGTATTCAGTTCTTC; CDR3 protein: CASTLGGTSGSIQFF
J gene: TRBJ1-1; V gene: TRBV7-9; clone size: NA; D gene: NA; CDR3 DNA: TGTGCCAGCAGCTTAGATGGGGGCACTGAAGCTTTCTTT; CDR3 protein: CASSLDGGTEAFF
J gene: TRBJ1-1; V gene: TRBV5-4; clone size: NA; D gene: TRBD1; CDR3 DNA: TGTGCCAGCAGCTTAAGGACAGGGATGGGCACTGAAGCTTTCTTT; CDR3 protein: CASSLRTGMGTEAFF
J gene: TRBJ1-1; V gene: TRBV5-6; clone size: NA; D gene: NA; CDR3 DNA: TGTGCCAGCAGCATACCGAACACTGAAGCTTTCTTT; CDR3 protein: CASSIPNTEAFF
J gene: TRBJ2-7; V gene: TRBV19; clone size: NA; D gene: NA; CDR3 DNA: TGTGCCAGTAGTATAGTCTCAGCGAGCGAGCAGTACTTC; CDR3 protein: CASSIVSASEQYF
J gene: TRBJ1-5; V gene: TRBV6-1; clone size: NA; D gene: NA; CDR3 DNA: TGTGCCAGCAGTGTAGGAGGTGATCAGCCCCAGCATTTT; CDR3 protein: CASSVGGDQPQHF
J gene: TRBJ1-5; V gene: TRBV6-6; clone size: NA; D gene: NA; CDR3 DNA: TGTGCCAGCAGTTTTCAGAGAAATCAGCCCCAGCATTTT; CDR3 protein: CASSFQRNQPQHF
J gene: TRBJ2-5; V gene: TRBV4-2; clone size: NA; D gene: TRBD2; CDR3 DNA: TGTGCCAGCAGCCAAGTTTCTAGCGGGGGCGGAAGGGAGACCCAGTACTTC; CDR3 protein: CASSQVSSGGGRETQYF
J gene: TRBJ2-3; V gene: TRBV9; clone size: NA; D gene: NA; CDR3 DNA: TGTGCCAGCAGCGTAAGGACCAGCACAGATACGCAGTATTTT; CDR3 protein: CASSVRTSTDTQYF
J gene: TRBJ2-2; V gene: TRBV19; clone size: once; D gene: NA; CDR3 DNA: TGTGCCAGTAGTAAATGGGGCGGGGAGCTGTTTTTT; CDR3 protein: CASSKWGGELFF
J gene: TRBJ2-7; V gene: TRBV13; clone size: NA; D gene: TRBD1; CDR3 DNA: TGTGCCAGCAGCTCCGCCGGGACAGGCTCCTACGAGCAGTACTTC; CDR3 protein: CASSSAGTGSYEQYF
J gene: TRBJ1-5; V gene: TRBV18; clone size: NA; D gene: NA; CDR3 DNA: TGTGCCAGCTCACCATTCCCGCAGGGGAATCAGCCCCAGCATTTT; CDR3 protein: CASSPFPQGNQPQHF